This TCR beta chain emerged from a study of graft-versus-host responses after intestinal transplantation. As for the study in general: Recipients had multivisceral, liver-intestinal, or isolated intestinal transplants. The whole recipient group had anti-thymocyte globulin induction followed by tacrolimus and steroids for around 3 years. Overall study results and limits: Circulating GvH clones peaking coincided with falling HvG clones soon after transplant. GvH clones appeared in recipient marrow, some first in ileum or blood.

A single count supports this clone. Its antigen is undetermined. This CDR3 has 15 amino acids. From germline, CDR1 is ENHRY and CDR2 SYGVKD. Trimming cost V 11 bases and J 7 bases; bases outside gene matches: 17. Assay used: immunoSEQ multiplex PCR; TCRdb lists only in-frame clones, some missing. The sample includes roughly 40,000 clones, about 91% of them seen just once. The sequencing used PBMCs, collected 524 days after transplant. The V gene is TRBV10-3, the J gene TRBJ2-1, with 7 bases matching TRBD2. The source of this sequence is a human patient who received an intestinal transplant, so some T cells may come from the graft donor. DNA for the CDR3: TGTGCCTACGGGGACCCTAGCGGATATGAAAATGAGCAGTTCTTC. Protein product: CAYGDPSGYENEQFF.